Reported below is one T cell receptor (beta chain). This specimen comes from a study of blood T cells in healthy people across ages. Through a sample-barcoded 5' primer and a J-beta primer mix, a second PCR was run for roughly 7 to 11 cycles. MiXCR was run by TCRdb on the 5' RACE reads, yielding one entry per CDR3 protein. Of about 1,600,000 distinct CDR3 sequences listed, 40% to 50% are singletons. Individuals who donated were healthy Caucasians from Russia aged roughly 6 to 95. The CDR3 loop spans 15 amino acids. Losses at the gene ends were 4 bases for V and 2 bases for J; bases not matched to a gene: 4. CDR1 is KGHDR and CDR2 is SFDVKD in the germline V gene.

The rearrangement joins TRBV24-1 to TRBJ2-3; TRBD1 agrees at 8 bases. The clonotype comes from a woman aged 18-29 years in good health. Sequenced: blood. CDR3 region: CATSEVTGDTDTQYF. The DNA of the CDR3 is TGTGCCACCAGTGAGGTGACAGGGGACACAGATACGCAGTATTTT.